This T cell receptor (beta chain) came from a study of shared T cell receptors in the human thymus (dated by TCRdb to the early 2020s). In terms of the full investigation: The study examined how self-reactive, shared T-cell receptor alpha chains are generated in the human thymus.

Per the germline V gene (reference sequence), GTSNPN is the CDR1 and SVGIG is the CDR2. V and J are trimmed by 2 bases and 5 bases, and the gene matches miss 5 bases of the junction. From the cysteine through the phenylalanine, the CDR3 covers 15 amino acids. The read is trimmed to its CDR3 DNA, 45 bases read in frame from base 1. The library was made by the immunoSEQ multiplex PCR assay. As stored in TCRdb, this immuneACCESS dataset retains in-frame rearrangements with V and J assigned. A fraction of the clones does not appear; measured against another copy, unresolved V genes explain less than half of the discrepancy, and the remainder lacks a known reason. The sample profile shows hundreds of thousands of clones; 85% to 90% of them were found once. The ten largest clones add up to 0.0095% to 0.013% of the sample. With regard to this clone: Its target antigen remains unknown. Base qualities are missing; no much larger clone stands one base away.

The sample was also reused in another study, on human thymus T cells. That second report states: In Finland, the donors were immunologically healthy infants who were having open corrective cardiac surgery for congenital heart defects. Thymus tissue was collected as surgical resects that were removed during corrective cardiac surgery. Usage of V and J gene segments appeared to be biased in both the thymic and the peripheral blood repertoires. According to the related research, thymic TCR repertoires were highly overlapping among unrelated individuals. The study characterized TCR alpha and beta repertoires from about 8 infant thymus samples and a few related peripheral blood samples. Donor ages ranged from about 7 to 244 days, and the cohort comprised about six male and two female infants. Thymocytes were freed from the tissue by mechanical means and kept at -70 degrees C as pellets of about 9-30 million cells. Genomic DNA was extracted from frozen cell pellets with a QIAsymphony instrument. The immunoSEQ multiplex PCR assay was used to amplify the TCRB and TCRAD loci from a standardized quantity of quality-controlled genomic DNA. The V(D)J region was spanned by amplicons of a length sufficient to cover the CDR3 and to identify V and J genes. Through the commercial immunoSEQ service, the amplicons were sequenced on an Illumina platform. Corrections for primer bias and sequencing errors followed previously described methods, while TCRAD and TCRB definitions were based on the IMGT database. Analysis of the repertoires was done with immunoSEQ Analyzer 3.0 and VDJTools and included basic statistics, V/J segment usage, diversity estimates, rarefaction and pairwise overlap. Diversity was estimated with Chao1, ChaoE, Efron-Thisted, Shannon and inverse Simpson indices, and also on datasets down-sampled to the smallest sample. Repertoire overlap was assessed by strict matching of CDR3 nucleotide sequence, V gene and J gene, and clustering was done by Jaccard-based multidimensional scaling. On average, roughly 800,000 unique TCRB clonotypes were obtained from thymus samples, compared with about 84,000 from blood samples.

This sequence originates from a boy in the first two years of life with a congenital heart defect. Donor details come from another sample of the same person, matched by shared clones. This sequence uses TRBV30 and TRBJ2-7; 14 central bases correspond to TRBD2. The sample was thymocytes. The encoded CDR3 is CAWSSGLAGVHEQYF. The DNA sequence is TGTGCCTGGAGTTCGGGACTAGCGGGAGTCCACGAGCAGTACTTC.